The 19 T cell receptor beta chains given below trace back to one sample, sequenced in a study of blood T cells in healthy people across ages. Sample-barcoded 5' priming and a J-beta primer mix drove a second PCR of about 7 to 12 cycles. From the 5' RACE reads, TCRdb called clonotypes with MiXCR, one entry per CDR3 protein. The repertoire includes more than 1,400,000 distinct CDR3 sequences, approximately 42% of them detected once, and less than 8% sits in the top ten. Material for sequencing was blood. The receptors originated from a woman younger than 35 in good health.

V is TRBV5-1 and J is TRBJ2-3; TRBD2 agrees at 12 bases. CDR3 length: 17 residues. In germline, CDR1 is SGHRS, CDR2 YFSETQ. Losses at the gene ends were 3 bases for V and 2 bases for J; bases not matched to a gene: 7. CDR3 residues: CASSSGLAGPLTDTQYF. The CDR3, as DNA: TGCGCCAGCAGCTCTGGACTAGCGGGACCGCTCACAGATACGCAGTATTTT. The entire variable domain, with the rest obtained from reference TRBV5-1 and TRBJ2-3, is as follows: KAGVTQTPRYLIKTRGQQVTLSCSPISGHRSVSWYQQTPGQGLQFLFEYFSETQRNKGNFPGRFSGRQFSNSRSEMNVSTLELGDSALYLCASSSGLAGPLTDTQYFGPGTRLTVL.

This clonotype showed up just a few times. J is TRBJ2-7 and V is TRBV30; D gene unclear. Germline V CDR1 and CDR2: GTSNPN, SVGIG (reference sequence). V shed 3 bases and J shed 5 bases, with 11 bases lying between them. This CDR3 has 12 amino acids. CDR3 DNA: TGTGCCTGGAGGGGATTTGGGCACGAGCAGTACTTC. Translating gives CAWRGFGHEQYF.

The CDR3 nucleotides read TGTGCCAGCAGTTTGACTAGCGGGGGAATCGAGCAGTACTTC. Protein sequence: CASSLTSGGIEQYF. The chain employs TRBV27 and TRBJ2-7; 12 nucleotides line up with TRBD2. This CDR3 is 14 amino acids long. Germline CDR1 MNHEY, CDR2 SMNVEV (reference sequence). V shed 3 bases and J 6 bases; nucleotides not matched to a gene: 3.

This chain joins TRBV28 and TRBJ1-2; D perhaps matches TRBD1 (5 bases). The CDR3 loop spans 13 amino acids. In germline, CDR1 is MDHEN, CDR2 SYDVKM. Trimming shortened V by 2 bases and J by 8 bases, and 12 bases separated the two germline ends. The CDR3 spells CASSLIRVEGYTF. CDR3 bases: TGTGCCAGCAGTTTAATCAGGGTAGAAGGCTACACCTTC.

This clonotype was seen repeatedly, ten times or more. The chain employs TRBV5-1 and TRBJ2-1; TRBD2 matches at 11 bases. The CDR3 has 16 residues. Trimming removed 3 bases from V and 2 bases from J; junction bases left unmatched: 4. The germline gives CDR1 SGHRS, CDR2 YFSETQ. The CDR3 protein is CASSSGTSGAYNEQFF. CDR3 DNA sequence: TGCGCCAGCAGCTCCGGGACTAGCGGAGCCTACAATGAGCAGTTCTTC.

The chain employs TRBV7-8 and TRBJ2-7; D perhaps matches TRBD1 (5 bases). V was shortened by 0 bases and J by 3 bases, with 15 bases between the two germline ends. Germline V lookup: CDR1 SGHVS, CDR2 FQNEAQ. This CDR3 contains 16 residues. CDR3: CASSLALLADNYEQYF. In DNA form, the CDR3 reads TGTGCCAGCAGCTTAGCGCTTCTGGCGGACAACTACGAGCAGTACTTC.

This rearrangement joins TRBV19 to TRBJ2-3; maybe TRBD2 (6 bases). V gave up 3 bases and J gave up 9 bases, with 13 bases separating them. This CDR3 region has 13 residues. The germline V gene has CDR1 LNHDA and CDR2 SQIVND (reference sequence). CDR3 sequence reads: CASSMNWGRTQYF. CDR3 in DNA: TGTGCCAGTAGTATGAATTGGGGGAGGACGCAGTATTTT.

The gene calls are TRBV6-5 and TRBJ2-5, with 8 bases identical to TRBD2. The CDR3 sequence is 15 residues long. The V segment lost 0 bases and the J segment 2 bases; nucleotides outside the gene matches: 2. The germline V gene has CDR1 MNHEY and CDR2 SVGAGI. The CDR3 protein is CASSYSIAGQETQYF. CDR3 DNA sequence: TGTGCCAGCAGTTACTCGATAGCGGGGCAAGAGACCCAGTACTTC.

In its sample, this clonotype was seen a few times. V and J are TRBV7-2 and TRBJ2-1; 9 bases align to TRBD2. With 5 bases clipped from V and 9 bases from J, the junction kept 11 bases outside the gene matches. Looked up from germline, CDR1 is SGHTA and CDR2 is FQGNSA. There are 15 residues in the CDR3. In DNA form, the CDR3 reads TGTGCCAGCAGCCCTCAGGCGGGAGGGATGAGTGAGCAGTTCTTC. Amino acids: CASSPQAGGMSEQFF.

The chain uses TRBV7-2 and TRBJ2-3; D is possibly TRBD2 (6 bases). The CDR3 has 13 amino acids. CDR1 is SGHTA, CDR2 FQGNSA, per germline. V dropped 4 bases and J dropped 5 bases, with 10 bases sitting between them. The CDR3 here is CASSSGLLDTQYF. The CDR3 region has the DNA TGTGCCAGCAGCTCGGGACTGCTAGATACGCAGTATTTT.

This clonotype was found a few times. This chain links TRBV12-3 or TRBV12-4 with TRBJ1-1; D is undetermined. The CDR3 contains 12 residues. The V and J ends lost 3 bases and 8 bases respectively, with 10 bases between them. CDR3 sequence (DNA): TGTGCCAGCAGTTTCAGGTCTAGGGAAGCTTTCTTT. Translating gives CASSFRSREAFF.

The chain combines TRBV20-1 with TRBJ1-2; D may be TRBD1 (6 bases). The germline V gene has CDR1 DFQATT and CDR2 SNEGSKA (reference sequence). This CDR3 comprises 13 residues. V lost 6 bases and J 5 bases, leaving 16 bases between the germline ends. CDR3 amino acids: CSAIPDSGYGYTF. For the CDR3, the DNA is TGCAGTGCCATCCCGGACAGTGGTTATGGCTACACCTTC.

The CDR3 DNA reads TGTGCCACCAGCAGATCGCGATCAGGGACCTCCTACAATGAGCAGTACTTC. It codes for CATSRSRSGTSYNEQYF. V usage is TRBV15 and J usage is TRBJ2-1; D may correspond to TRBD1 or TRBD2 (5 bases each). The J call may be in error: the DNA end matches TRBJ2-7 better. The CDR3 sequence is 17 residues long. Germline V lookup: CDR1 LNHNV, CDR2 YYDKDF (reference sequence).

The gene calls are TRBV27 and TRBJ2-7, with a tentative D call TRBD1 (5 bases). Deletions cut 3 bases from V and 4 bases from J, with 10 bases between. Germline CDR1 is MNHEY and CDR2 is SMNVEV (reference sequence). The CDR3 has 13 amino acids. As DNA, the CDR3 is TGTGCCAGCAGTTTGGACACTCGTTACGAGCAGTACTTC. Amino acid sequence: CASSLDTRYEQYF.

A few counts support this clonotype. The chain combines TRBV2 with TRBJ1-2, with D maybe TRBD1 (6 bases). The V and J ends lost 7 bases and 1 base respectively, with 16 bases between them. In germline, CDR1 is SNHLY, CDR2 FYNNEI. The CDR3 consists of 15 residues. The CDR3, as DNA: TGTGCCAGCAAAGATGGGGGGGCCCTTAACTATGGCTACACCTTC. Translating gives CASKDGGALNYGYTF.

J is TRBJ2-1 and V is TRBV6-6, with TRBD1 identical over 9 bases. V lost 2 bases, J lost 1 base, and 3 bases stayed unmatched. The CDR3 is 16 amino acids. CDR1 MNHNY and CDR2 SVGAGI come from the germline V gene (reference sequence). CDR3 DNA: TGTGCCAGCAGTTACGGGGACAGGGCGTCCTACAATGAGCAGTTCTTC. Amino acids: CASSYGDRASYNEQFF.

This clonotype was counted only a few times. As DNA, the CDR3 is TGTGCCAGCAGACGTCCCCTGGACCGGTCGTCTTACGAGCAGTACTTC. As protein: CASRRPLDRSSYEQYF. The rearrangement joins TRBV28 to TRBJ2-7, with D uncertain. The CDR3 is 16 residues long. Trimming removed 6 bases at V and 4 bases at J, with 22 bases between. CDR1 MDHEN and CDR2 SYDVKM come from the germline V gene.

The chain recombines TRBV6-6 with TRBJ1-6, with D possibly being TRBD1 (5 bases). V was shortened by 5 bases and J by 14 bases, with 13 bases between the two germline ends. Germline assignment: CDR1 MNHNY and CDR2 SVGAGI (reference sequence). This CDR3 comprises 12 residues. The CDR3 reads CASSRGGDTLHF. For the CDR3, the DNA is TGTGCCAGCAGTCGGGGCGGTGACACCCTCCACTTT.

The rearrangement links TRBV12-5 to TRBJ2-4, with 7 bases identical to TRBD1. Germline CDR1 is LGHNT and CDR2 is FRNRAP. This CDR3 spans 13 amino acids. V trimming: 6 bases; J trimming: 7 bases; junction bases outside the gene matches: 6. Here the CDR3 DNA reads TGTGCTAGTGGCACCGGGACAGATAACATTCAGTACTTC. Protein sequence: CASGTGTDNIQYF.